One sample yielded the 13 T cell receptor beta chains listed below, sequenced in a study of chemoradiotherapy in HPV16-positive cancers. Using immunoSEQ multiplex PCR, the repertoire was profiled, and TCRdb retains in-frame clones only, with some absent. The sample has approximately 29,000 clones; 84% are singletons. This sample comprised blood, obtained from a patient who underwent chemoradiotherapy. The source of these receptors is a human donor with HPV-associated anogenital cancer.

The rearrangement uses TRBV18 and TRBJ2-1, with 8 bases matching TRBD1. Looked up from germline, CDR1 is KGHSH and CDR2 is LQKENI. The CDR3 is made up of 16 amino acids. V dropped 3 bases and J dropped 4; count of bases not matched to a gene: 8. This CDR3 reads CASSPRRDRPYNEQFF. The CDR3 DNA follows: TGTGCCAGCTCACCCCGTCGGGACAGGCCATACAATGAGCAGTTCTTC.

This clone was observed once. The V call is TRBV7-6, the J call TRBJ2-1, with 7 positions matching TRBD2. The germline V gene has CDR1 SGHVS and CDR2 FNYEAQ. J lost 4 bases, V lost 4 bases, and 7 bases had no gene match. The CDR3 runs 15 residues. The CDR3 loop reads CASSSELAAYNEQFF. In DNA form, the CDR3 reads TGTGCCAGCAGCTCAGAGCTAGCGGCGTACAATGAGCAGTTCTTC.

V gene TRBV6-4 combines with J gene TRBJ1-3; unclear D gene. CDR1 is MRHNA, CDR2 SNTAGT, per germline. This CDR3 region has 11 residues. Here the CDR3 DNA reads TGTCAGGAAGTAGATGGAAACACCATATATTTT. This translates into CQEVDGNTIYF.

The V gene is TRBV29-1, the J gene TRBJ2-1; D gene ambiguous. The germline V gene has CDR1 SQVTM and CDR2 ANQGSEA. CDR3 length equals 14 residues. Trimming stripped 8 bases from V and 6 bases from J, with 20 bases between. The CDR3 spells CSYSVPRGSNEQFF. The CDR3 DNA reads as TGCAGCTATTCTGTCCCCCGCGGCTCCAATGAGCAGTTCTTC.

This rearrangement joins TRBV19 to TRBJ2-7, with TRBD1 matching over 9 bases. V was clipped by 6 bases and J by 0 bases; unmatched bases: 24. The CDR3 covers 21 residues. Germline CDR1 reads LNHDA; CDR2 reads SQIVND (reference sequence). The CDR3 DNA reads as TGTGCCAGTAGCTTTCACCCCAGACAGGGGGAACCTTTACGTAGCTCCTACGAGCAGTACGTC. Amino acids: CASSFHPRQGEPLRSSYEQYV.

The chain employs TRBV27 and TRBJ1-1, with D possibly TRBD1 on 6 matching bases. Germline lookup yields CDR1 MNHEY and CDR2 SMNVEV (reference sequence). The V end lost 6 bases, the J end lost 7 bases, and 15 bases lay between the germline ends. There are 13 residues in the CDR3. The chain's CDR3 is CASSQRPGVEAFF. CDR3 coding DNA: TGTGCCAGCAGCCAACGGCCAGGGGTTGAAGCTTTCTTT.

This clone was recorded once. The chain has TRBV15 and TRBJ2-5; D is possibly TRBD2 (5 bases). With 4 bases removed from V and 4 bases from J, the gap between germline ends came to 22 bases. The germline gives CDR1 LNHNV, CDR2 YYDKDF (reference sequence). The CDR3 has 17 amino acids. This chain's CDR3 is CATSTPRFQGRAETQYF. In DNA, the CDR3 is TGTGCCACCAGCACCCCCCGGTTCCAAGGGCGGGCAGAGACCCAGTACTTC.

V and J are TRBV6-4 and TRBJ2-2; perhaps TRBD1 as D (7 bases). CDR1 and CDR2 (germline): MRHNA, SNTAGT. This CDR3 contains 14 residues. Trimming pared 3 bases from V and 4 bases from J, leaving 9 bases between. This CDR3 reads CASSEEGATGELFF. DNA of the CDR3: TGTGCCAGCAGTGAGGAGGGGGCCACCGGGGAGCTGTTTTTT.

The chain carries TRBV5-1 and TRBJ1-1, with 10 positions matching TRBD1. Per the germline V gene, CDR1 is SGHRS and CDR2 is YFSETQ. The CDR3 extends over 15 amino acids. Trimming removed 3 bases from V and 3 bases from J; junction bases left unmatched: 5. The CDR3 DNA reads TGCGCCAGCAGCTCGCGACAGGGGGCTTACACTGAAGCTTTCTTT. It specifies CASSSRQGAYTEAFF.

The genes are TRBV9 and TRBJ1-1; 7 nucleotides agree with TRBD1. CDR1 and CDR2 from the germline V gene are SGDLS and YYNGEE. CDR3 length equals 13 residues. V lost 4 bases to trimming and J lost 11 bases; unmatched junction nucleotides: 11. In DNA form, the CDR3 reads TGTGCCAGCAGCCCCGGACAGGCCTCGCCGGCTTTCTTT. Amino acids: CASSPGQASPAFF.

The chain carries TRBV5-8 and TRBJ1-4, with D perhaps matching TRBD1 (6 bases). Germline CDR1 reads SGHTS; CDR2 reads YDEGEE. Trimming shortened V by 0 bases and J by 7 bases, and 10 bases separated the two germline ends. CDR3 length equals 14 residues. DNA of the CDR3: TGTGCCAGCAGCTTGGGGCAGGGGAGTGAAAAACTGTTTTTT. Translated, it gives CASSLGQGSEKLFF.

This chain links TRBV5-5 with TRBJ2-6, with D perhaps matching TRBD1 (5 bases). The CDR3 contains 16 residues. V lost 2 bases and J lost 1, with 10 bases in between. CDR1 SGHKS and CDR2 YYEKEE come from the germline V gene (reference sequence). The CDR3 loop is CASSLTGGSGANVLTF. CDR3 nucleotide sequence: TGTGCCAGCAGCTTAACAGGTGGTTCTGGGGCCAACGTCCTGACTTTC.

J is TRBJ2-5 and V is TRBV6-1, with 8 bases identical to TRBD2. This CDR3 is 16 amino acids long. The junction had 10 bases not matched to a gene; V was cut back by 0 bases and J by 7 bases. CDR1 and CDR2 (germline): MNHNS, SASEGT. This chain's CDR3 is CASSEAGRGAWGTQYF. CDR3 in DNA: TGTGCCAGCAGTGAAGCGGGGCGGGGGGCCTGGGGGACCCAGTACTTC.